This paragraph reports one T cell receptor beta chain. The entry originates in a study of cytomegalovirus exposure and HLA in healthy donors. The PCR used 60 Vbeta and 13 Jbeta primers. As processed by the authors: Around 10 million of the roughly 80 million unique TCR beta chains counted in a later analysis were shared. Sequenced by immunoSEQ multiplex PCR; TCRdb stores in-frame clones only, minus some. V and J calls and clone size are as listed in that table; D and trimming were resolved from the DNA. The profile covers some 77,000 clones, with 80% appearing a single time and 20% to 30% taken by the ten largest. CDR3 length: 12 amino acids. Germline-derived CDR1 and CDR2 are MNHEY and SVGAGI. The ends were cut back, 7 bases at V and 4 bases at J, with 10 bases in the middle.

The source material was PBMCs. The sequence was obtained from a woman between 50 and 59 years old in good health and CMV-seropositive. The V gene is TRBV6-5, the J gene TRBJ1-1; D is perhaps TRBD1 (5 bases). CDR3 sequence reads: CASNSGPTEAFF. CDR3 DNA: TGTGCCAGCAATTCAGGGCCCACTGAAGCTTTCTTT.